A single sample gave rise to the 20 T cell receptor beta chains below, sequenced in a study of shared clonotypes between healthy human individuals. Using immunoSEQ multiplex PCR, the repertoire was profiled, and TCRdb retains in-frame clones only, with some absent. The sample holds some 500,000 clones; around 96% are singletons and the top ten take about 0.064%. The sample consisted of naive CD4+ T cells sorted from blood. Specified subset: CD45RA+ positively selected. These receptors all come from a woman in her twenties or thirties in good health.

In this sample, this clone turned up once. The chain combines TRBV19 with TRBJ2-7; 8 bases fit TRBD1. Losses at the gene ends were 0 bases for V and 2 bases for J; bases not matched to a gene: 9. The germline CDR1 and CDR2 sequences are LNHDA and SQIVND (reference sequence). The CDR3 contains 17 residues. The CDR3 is CASSIEGTTGVAYEQYF. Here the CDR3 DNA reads TGTGCCAGTAGTATAGAGGGGACGACAGGGGTGGCCTACGAGCAGTACTTC.

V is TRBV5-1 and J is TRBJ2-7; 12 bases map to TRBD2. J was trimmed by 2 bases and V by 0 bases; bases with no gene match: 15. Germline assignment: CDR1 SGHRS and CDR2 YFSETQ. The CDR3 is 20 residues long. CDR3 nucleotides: TGCGCCAGCAGCTTGGGAGGGACTAGCGGGTCCTGGGGGATAACCTACGAGCAGTACTTC. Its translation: CASSLGGTSGSWGITYEQYF.

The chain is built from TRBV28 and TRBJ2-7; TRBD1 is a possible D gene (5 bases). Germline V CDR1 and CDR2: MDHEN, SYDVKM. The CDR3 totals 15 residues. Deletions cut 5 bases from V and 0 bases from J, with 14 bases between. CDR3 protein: CASSPPGANSYEQYF. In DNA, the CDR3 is TGTGCCAGCAGTCCTCCTGGGGCCAACTCCTACGAGCAGTACTTC.

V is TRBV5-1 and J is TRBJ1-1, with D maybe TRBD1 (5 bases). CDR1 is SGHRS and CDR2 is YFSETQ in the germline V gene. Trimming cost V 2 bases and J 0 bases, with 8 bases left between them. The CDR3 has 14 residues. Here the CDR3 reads CASSFRDMNTEAFF. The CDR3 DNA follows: TGCGCCAGCAGCTTCAGGGATATGAACACTGAAGCTTTCTTT.

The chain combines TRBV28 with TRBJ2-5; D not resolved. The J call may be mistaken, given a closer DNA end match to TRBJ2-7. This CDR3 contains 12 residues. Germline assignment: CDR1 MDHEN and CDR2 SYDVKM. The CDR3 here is CASSLTGSEQYF. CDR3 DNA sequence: TGTGCCAGCAGTTTAACGGGTTCCGAGCAGTACTTC.

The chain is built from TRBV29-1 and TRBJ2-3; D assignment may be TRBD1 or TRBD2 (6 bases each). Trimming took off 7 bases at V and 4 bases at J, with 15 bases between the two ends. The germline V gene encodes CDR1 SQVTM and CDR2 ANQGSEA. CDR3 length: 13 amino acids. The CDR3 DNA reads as TGCAGCGGGCTATCGGGGGCCCCAGATACGCAGTATTTT. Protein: CSGLSGAPDTQYF.

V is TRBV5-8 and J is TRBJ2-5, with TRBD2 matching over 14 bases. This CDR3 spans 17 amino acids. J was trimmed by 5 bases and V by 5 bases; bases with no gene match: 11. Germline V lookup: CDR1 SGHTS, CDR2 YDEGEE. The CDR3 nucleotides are TGTGCCAGCAGATTTAGACTAGCGGGAGGGCCAGGGGAGACCCAGTACTTC. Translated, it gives CASRFRLAGGPGETQYF.

DNA for the CDR3: TGTGCCAGCAGCGTAGTGGTGCACACTCAAGAGACCCAGTACTTC. Amino acid sequence: CASSVVVHTQETQYF. This sequence joins TRBV9 and TRBJ2-5; D gene unclear. CDR3 length: 15 residues. The V end was cut by 0 bases, the J end by 2 bases, with 11 bases between. Germline V CDR1 and CDR2: SGDLS, YYNGEE.

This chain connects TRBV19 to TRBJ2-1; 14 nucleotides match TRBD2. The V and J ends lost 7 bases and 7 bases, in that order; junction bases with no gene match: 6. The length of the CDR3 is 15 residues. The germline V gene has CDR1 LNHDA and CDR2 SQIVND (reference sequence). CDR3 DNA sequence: TGTGCCAGTAAAGGACTAGCGGGAGGAGAGAATGAGCAGTTCTTC. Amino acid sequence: CASKGLAGGENEQFF.

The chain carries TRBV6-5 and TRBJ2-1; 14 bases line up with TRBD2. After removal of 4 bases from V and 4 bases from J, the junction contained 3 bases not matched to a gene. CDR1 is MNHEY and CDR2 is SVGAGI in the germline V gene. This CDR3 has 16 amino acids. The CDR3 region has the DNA TGTGCCAGCAGTTTCGGGACTAGCGGGAGATACAATGAGCAGTTCTTC. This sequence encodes CASSFGTSGRYNEQFF.

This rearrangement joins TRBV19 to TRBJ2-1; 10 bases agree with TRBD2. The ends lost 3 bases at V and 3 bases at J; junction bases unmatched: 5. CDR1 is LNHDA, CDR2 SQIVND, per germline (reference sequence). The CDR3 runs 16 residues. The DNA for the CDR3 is TGTGCCAGTAGTATCCTGCGGACTAGCGGCTACAATGAGCAGTTCTTC. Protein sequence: CASSILRTSGYNEQFF.

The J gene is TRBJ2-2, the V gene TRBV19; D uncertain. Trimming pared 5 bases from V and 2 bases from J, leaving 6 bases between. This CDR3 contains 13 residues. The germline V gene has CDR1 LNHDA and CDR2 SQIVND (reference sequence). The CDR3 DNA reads TGTGCCAGTAGTGACACAAACACCGGGGAGCTGTTTTTT. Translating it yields CASSDTNTGELFF.

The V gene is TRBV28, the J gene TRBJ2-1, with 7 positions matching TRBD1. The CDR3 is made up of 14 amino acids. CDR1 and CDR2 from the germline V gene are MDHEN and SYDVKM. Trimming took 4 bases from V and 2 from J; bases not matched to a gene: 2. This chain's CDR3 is CASSSGQAYNEQFF. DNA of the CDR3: TGTGCCAGCAGTTCAGGACAGGCCTACAATGAGCAGTTCTTC.

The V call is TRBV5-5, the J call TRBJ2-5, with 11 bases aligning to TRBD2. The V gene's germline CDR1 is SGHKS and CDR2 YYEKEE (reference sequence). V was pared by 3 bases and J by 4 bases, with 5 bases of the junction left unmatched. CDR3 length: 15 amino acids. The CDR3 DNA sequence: TGTGCCAGCAGCTCCGTAGCGGGAGGGGGAGAGACCCAGTACTTC. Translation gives CASSSVAGGGETQYF.

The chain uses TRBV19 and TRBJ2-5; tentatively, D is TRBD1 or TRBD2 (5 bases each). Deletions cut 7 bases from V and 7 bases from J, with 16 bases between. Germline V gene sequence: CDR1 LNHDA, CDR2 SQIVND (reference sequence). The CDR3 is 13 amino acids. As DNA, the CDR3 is TGTGCCAGTACCGGGACGCCCTTGGGGACCCAGTACTTC. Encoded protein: CASTGTPLGTQYF.

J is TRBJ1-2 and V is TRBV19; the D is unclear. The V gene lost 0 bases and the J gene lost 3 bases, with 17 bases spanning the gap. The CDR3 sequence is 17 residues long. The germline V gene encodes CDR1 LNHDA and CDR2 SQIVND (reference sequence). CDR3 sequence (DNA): TGTGCCAGTAGTATAGACTTGACTGAGCTTCTATACTATGGCTACACCTTC. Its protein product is CASSIDLTELLYYGYTF.

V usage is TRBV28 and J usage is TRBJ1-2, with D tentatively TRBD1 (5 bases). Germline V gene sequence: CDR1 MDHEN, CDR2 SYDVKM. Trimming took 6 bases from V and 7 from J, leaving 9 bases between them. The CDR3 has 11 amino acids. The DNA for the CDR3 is TGTGCCAGCAGCCTAGGGGTTGGCTACACCTTC. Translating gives CASSLGVGYTF.

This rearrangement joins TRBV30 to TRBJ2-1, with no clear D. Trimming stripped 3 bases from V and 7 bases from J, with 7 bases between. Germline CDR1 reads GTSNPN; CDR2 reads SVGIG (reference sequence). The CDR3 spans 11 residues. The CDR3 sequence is CAWSVANEQFF. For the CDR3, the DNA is TGTGCCTGGAGCGTGGCGAATGAGCAGTTCTTC.

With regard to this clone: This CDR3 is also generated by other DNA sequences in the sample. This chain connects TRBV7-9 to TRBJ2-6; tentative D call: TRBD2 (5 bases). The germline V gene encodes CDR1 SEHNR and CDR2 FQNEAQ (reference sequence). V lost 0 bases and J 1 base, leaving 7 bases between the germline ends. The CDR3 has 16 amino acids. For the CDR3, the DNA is TGTGCCAGCAGCTTAGCGGGGAGATCTGGGGCCAACGTCCTGACTTTC. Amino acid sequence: CASSLAGRSGANVLTF.

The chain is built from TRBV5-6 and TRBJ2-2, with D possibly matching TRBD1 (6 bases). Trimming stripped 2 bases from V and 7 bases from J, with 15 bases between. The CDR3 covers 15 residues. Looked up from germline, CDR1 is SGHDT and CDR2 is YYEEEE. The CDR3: CASSFQGMLVGELFF. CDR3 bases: TGTGCCAGCAGCTTCCAGGGGATGTTGGTCGGGGAGCTGTTTTTT.